These 29 T cell receptor beta chains share one sample of origin, sequenced in a study of monozygotic twins with inflammatory bowel disease. For each CDR3 protein, TCRdb gives one entry from its re-call of the 5' RACE reads, without DNA. The sample's table shows about 440,000 distinct CDR3 sequences. Sequenced material: blood. Receptor source: a human donor with ulcerative colitis or Crohn's disease, or a healthy co-twin of an affected twin (not recorded which).

V and J are TRBV4-3 and TRBJ1-2; with no DNA, the TCRdb D assignment of TRBD1 cannot be verified. CDR3 length: 15 residues. The germline gives CDR1 LGHNA, CDR2 YSLEER. CDR3 amino acids: CASSQDGLGGYGYTF.

The gene calls are TRBV12-3 or TRBV12-4 and TRBJ2-5; TCRdb reports TRBD2, a call that lacks DNA to check it against. The CDR3 contains 15 residues. This CDR3 is CASRSNSGKQETQYF.

V is TRBV11-2 and J is TRBJ2-1; with no DNA, the TCRdb D assignment of TRBD2 cannot be verified. The CDR3 runs 15 residues. CDR1 is SGHAT, CDR2 FQNNGV, per germline. The CDR3 is CASTTPGLAYNEQFF.

V and J are TRBV20-1 and TRBJ2-3; TCRdb designates TRBD2, a call that cannot be tested without DNA. The CDR3 sequence is 15 residues long. Germline lookup yields CDR1 DFQATT and CDR2 SNEGSKA (reference sequence). The CDR3 loop reads CSARGGGVGADTQYF.

The rearrangement links TRBV5-1 to TRBJ1-5; there is no DNA to check the TCRdb D call of TRBD1. The germline V gene has CDR1 SGHRS and CDR2 YFSETQ. There are 13 residues in the CDR3. CDR3: CASRKAGDQPQHF.

The chain carries TRBV19 and TRBJ1-5. CDR1 is LNHDA and CDR2 is SQIVND in the germline V gene (reference sequence). This CDR3 contains 13 residues. The CDR3 here is CASSILEGQPQHF.

The rearrangement uses TRBV18 and TRBJ1-2; TCRdb picks TRBD1, but there is no DNA to check that call. Germline CDR1 KGHSH, CDR2 LQKENI. The CDR3 has 12 amino acids. This CDR3 reads CASSPQGPGYTF.

The genes are TRBV7-9 and TRBJ2-1; the TCRdb D gene call, TRBD2, has no DNA to confirm it. This CDR3 is 16 amino acids long. Per the germline V gene, CDR1 is SEHNR and CDR2 is FQNEAQ (reference sequence). The CDR3 reads CASSSLGTSLAFEQFF.

The J gene is TRBJ1-5, the V gene TRBV20-1. Germline lookup yields CDR1 DFQATT and CDR2 SNEGSKA (reference sequence). This CDR3 has 14 residues. CDR3 in amino acids: CSASGDVSNQPQHF.

CDR3 residues: CASSLSLTSGYPFF. The chain carries TRBV7-9 and TRBJ2-1; absent DNA, TCRdb's TRBD2 call cannot be checked. This CDR3 has 14 amino acids. Germline V gene lookup returns CDR1 SEHNR and CDR2 FQNEAQ (reference sequence).

V and J are TRBV7-2 and TRBJ2-2; the TCRdb call, TRBD2, lacks DNA for checking. CDR1 is SGHTA and CDR2 is FQGNSA in the germline V gene. The CDR3 is 16 residues long. CDR3 in amino acids: CASSPPGGVNTGELFF.

This sequence joins TRBV7-2 and TRBJ1-5. The CDR3 has 13 amino acids. Germline V gives CDR1 SGHTA, CDR2 FQGNSA. CDR3 sequence: CASSLDYGQPQHF.

V and J are TRBV30 and TRBJ2-3; the TRBD1 assignment by TCRdb is unverifiable without DNA. CDR3 length equals 14 residues. CDR1 is GTSNPN, CDR2 SVGIG, per germline (reference sequence). This CDR3 is CAWSVTGTTDTQYF.

The chain uses TRBV28 and TRBJ2-7. There are 11 residues in the CDR3. Germline V gene lookup returns CDR1 MDHEN and CDR2 SYDVKM. This chain's CDR3 is CASTHFYEQYF.

The gene calls are TRBV7-2 and TRBJ2-2; TCRdb's D call of TRBD1 is untestable without DNA. Germline CDR1 SGHTA, CDR2 FQGNSA. CDR3 length: 16 residues. CDR3 amino acids: CASSSPRDRLTGELFF.

This chain joins TRBV11-2 and TRBJ2-2; TCRdb designates TRBD1, a call that cannot be tested without DNA. The CDR3 contains 20 residues. Per germline, CDR1 SGHAT and CDR2 FQNNGV. CDR3 region: CASSPIPMRTDVALTGELFF.

The chain links TRBV5-1 to TRBJ1-1. Germline V gene data show CDR1 as SGHRS and CDR2 as YFSETQ. CDR3 length: 13 residues. The CDR3 loop is CASSLVEDTEAFF.

The chain employs TRBV5-1 and TRBJ2-3; TCRdb's assignment of TRBD1 cannot be checked, as there is no DNA. This CDR3 region has 15 residues. The germline V gene has CDR1 SGHRS and CDR2 YFSETQ. The CDR3 is CASSTATGPLDTQYF.

The V and J genes are TRBV7-9 and TRBJ2-3; the D call from TCRdb, TRBD1, cannot be confirmed without DNA. CDR1 and CDR2 from the germline V gene are SEHNR and FQNEAQ (reference sequence). This CDR3 region has 14 residues. The CDR3 region is CASSLGDGGIAQYF.

This chain connects TRBV18 to TRBJ2-1; TCRdb names TRBD2, which stays unverified in the absence of DNA. Germline CDR1 reads KGHSH; CDR2 reads LQKENI. The CDR3 is 14 residues long. The CDR3 reads CASTQAQWDNEQFF.

The rearrangement links TRBV5-1 to TRBJ1-3. Looked up from germline, CDR1 is SGHRS and CDR2 is YFSETQ. The CDR3 length is 14 residues. This chain's CDR3 is CASRPTLSGNTIYF.

The gene calls are TRBV10-3 and TRBJ1-2. Germline CDR1 and CDR2: ENHRY and SYGVKD. CDR3 length equals 13 residues. The chain's CDR3 is CAISDDDSYGYTF.

The chain employs TRBV7-2 and TRBJ2-1; lacking DNA, the TRBD1 call made by TCRdb goes unchecked. The CDR3 length is 17 residues. Germline loops: CDR1 SGHTA, CDR2 FQGNSA. CDR3 amino acids: CASSRQGAKSGNNEQFF.

The chain links TRBV18 to TRBJ2-7; absent DNA, TCRdb's TRBD2 call cannot be checked. CDR1 KGHSH and CDR2 LQKENI come from the germline V gene. The CDR3 covers 16 residues. This CDR3 is CASSPRIGTSVYEQYF. The complete variable domain, with remaining parts taken from reference TRBV18 and TRBJ2-7, reads NAGVMQNPRHLVRRRGQEARLRCSPMKGHSHVYWYRQLPEEGLKFMVYLQKENIIDESGMPKERFSAEFPKEGPSILRIQQVVRGDSAAYFCASSPRIGTSVYEQYFGPGTRLTVT.

The chain joins TRBV28 to TRBJ1-2. There are 13 residues in the CDR3. From germline, CDR1 is MDHEN and CDR2 SYDVKM. CDR3 residues: CATWGWNNYGYTF.

The V and J genes are TRBV9 and TRBJ2-7; there is no DNA to check the TCRdb D call of TRBD2. Germline assignment: CDR1 SGDLS and CDR2 YYNGEE. There are 20 residues in the CDR3. The chain's CDR3 is CASSLGPGLTTSGIPSEQYF.

The V and J genes are TRBV3-1 and TRBJ2-6; TCRdb's D call, TRBD1, is unchecked because there is no DNA. Germline assignment: CDR1 LGHDT and CDR2 YNNKEL (reference sequence). This CDR3 is 17 amino acids long. CDR3 protein: CASSPQDRPSGANVLTF.

The chain has TRBV27 and TRBJ2-5; TCRdb proposes TRBD1, but this gene call is untestable without DNA. The CDR3 covers 16 residues. Germline-derived CDR1 and CDR2 are MNHEY and SMNVEV (reference sequence). The CDR3: CASSPRQGGGQETQYF.

The J gene is TRBJ1-1, the V gene TRBV12-3 or TRBV12-4; the TCRdb D gene call, TRBD1, has no DNA to confirm it. The CDR3 has 16 residues. CDR3 amino acids: CASSFTTGQVNTEAFF.